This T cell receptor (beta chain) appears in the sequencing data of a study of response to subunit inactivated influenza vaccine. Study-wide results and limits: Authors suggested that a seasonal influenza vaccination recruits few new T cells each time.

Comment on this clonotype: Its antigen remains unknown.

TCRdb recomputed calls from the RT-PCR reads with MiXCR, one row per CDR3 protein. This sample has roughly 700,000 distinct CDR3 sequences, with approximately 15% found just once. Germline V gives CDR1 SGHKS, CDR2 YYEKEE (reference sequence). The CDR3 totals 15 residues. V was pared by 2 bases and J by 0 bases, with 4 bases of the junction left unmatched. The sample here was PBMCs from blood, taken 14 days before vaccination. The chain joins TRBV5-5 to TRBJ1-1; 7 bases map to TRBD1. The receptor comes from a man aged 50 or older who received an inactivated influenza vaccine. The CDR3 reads CASSFHRGLNTEAFF. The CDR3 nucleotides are TGTGCCAGCAGCTTTCACAGGGGATTGAACACTGAAGCTTTCTTT.